A single sample gave rise to the 14 T cell receptor beta chains below, sequenced in a study of blood T cell repertoires in COVID-19. The data were produced by immunoSEQ multiplex PCR, yet TCRdb's version contains in-frame clones alone and is incomplete. This sample yields 45,000 to 50,000 clones, of which approximately 87% are seen a single time; about 9% belongs to the top ten. The sequenced material came from peripheral blood. All receptors come from a human donor in a cohort sampled during active COVID-19.

CDR3 in DNA: TGTGCCAGCAGCCAGGCCGGGACTAGCCTCGGGCATGAGCAGTTCTTC. The encoded protein is CASSQAGTSLGHEQFF. V and J are TRBV3-1 (or the pseudogene TRBV3-2) and TRBJ2-1; 9 nucleotides agree with TRBD2. Germline V gives CDR1 LGHDT, CDR2 YNNKEL (reference sequence). V was pared by 3 bases and J by 8 bases, with 11 bases of the junction left unmatched. This CDR3 region has 16 residues.

CDR3 sequence reads: CASSYLFELPKETQYF. The CDR3 DNA follows: TGTGCCAGCAGTTACCTCTTTGAGCTTCCTAAAGAGACCCAGTACTTC. The chain has TRBV6-6 and TRBJ2-5; D gene unclear. The CDR3 is 16 residues long. CDR1 is MNHNY, CDR2 SVGAGI, per germline (reference sequence). With 2 bases removed from V and 3 bases from J, the gap between germline ends came to 16 bases.

The V and J genes are TRBV3-1 (or the pseudogene TRBV3-2) and TRBJ2-3, with 9 nucleotides matching TRBD2. Germline-derived CDR1 and CDR2 are LGHDT and YNNKEL (reference sequence). Trimming at V came to 4 bases and at J to 5 bases, leaving 10 bases not matched to a gene. The CDR3 totals 16 residues. This CDR3 reads CASSPLAGGQGDTQYF. Here the CDR3 DNA reads TGTGCCAGCAGCCCCCTGGCGGGGGGGCAGGGAGATACGCAGTATTTT.

In its sample, this clone was seen once. This chain connects TRBV6-6 to TRBJ2-2; 7 bases align to TRBD2. This CDR3 has 14 residues. Germline assignment: CDR1 MNHNY and CDR2 SVGAGI (reference sequence). V lost 2 bases, J lost 6 bases, and 3 bases stayed unmatched. CDR3 sequence: CASSYVAGAGELFF. CDR3 DNA sequence: TGTGCCAGCAGTTACGTAGCGGGCGCCGGGGAGCTGTTTTTT.

The rearrangement uses TRBV11-2 and TRBJ2-1; 10 bases match TRBD2. Trimming at V came to 1 base and at J to 8 bases, leaving 5 bases not matched to a gene. Germline assignment: CDR1 SGHAT and CDR2 FQNNGV. CDR3 length: 15 amino acids. CDR3 in amino acids: CASSLVSGGAYEQFF. In DNA form, the CDR3 reads TGTGCCAGCAGCTTAGTGAGCGGGGGGGCCTATGAGCAGTTCTTC.

The chain employs TRBV4-3 and TRBJ2-1, with 8 bases fitting TRBD2. V lost 3 bases to trimming and J lost 10 bases; unmatched junction nucleotides: 5. Germline lookup yields CDR1 LGHNA and CDR2 YSLEER. The CDR3 has 13 residues. CDR3 amino acids: CASSHRGGTEQFF. CDR3 bases: TGCGCCAGCAGCCACCGGGGGGGCACCGAGCAGTTCTTC.

The chain has TRBV10-3 and TRBJ2-7; 12 positions match TRBD2. V dropped 5 bases and J dropped 7; count of bases not matched to a gene: 9. Germline V gene sequence: CDR1 ENHRY, CDR2 SYGVKD. The length of the CDR3 is 15 residues. The CDR3 is CAISNEGLAGFEQYF. CDR3 nucleotide sequence: TGTGCCATCAGTAACGAAGGACTAGCGGGGTTTGAGCAGTACTTC.

This clone was counted at least ten times. V gene TRBV12-5 combines with J gene TRBJ1-5; D uncertain. This CDR3 contains 18 residues. Per germline, CDR1 LGHNT and CDR2 FRNRAP. The V and J ends lost 0 bases and 0 bases respectively, with 15 bases between them. CDR3 protein: CASGLVAPGGYSNQPQHF. The CDR3 nucleotides are TGTGCTAGTGGTTTGGTAGCGCCAGGAGGTTATAGCAATCAGCCCCAGCATTTT. Supplemented by reference TRBV12-5 and TRBJ1-5, the full variable domain reads DARVTQTPRHKVTEMGQEVTMRCQPILGHNTVFWYRQTMMQGLELLAYFRNRAPLDDSGMPKDRFSAEMPDATLATLKIQPSEPRDSAVYFCASGLVAPGGYSNQPQHFGDGTRLSIL.

The rearrangement links TRBV15 to TRBJ2-6; possible D gene TRBD1, 6 bases. Trimming took off 3 bases at V and 0 bases at J, with 9 bases between the two ends. The CDR3 extends over 16 amino acids. Germline CDR1 LNHNV, CDR2 YYDKDF (reference sequence). The DNA of the CDR3 is TGTGCCACCAGCAGGGGGACATACTCTGGGGCCAACGTCCTGACTTTC. It yields the protein CATSRGTYSGANVLTF.

The rearrangement links TRBV9 to TRBJ2-5; 15 nucleotides align to TRBD2. This CDR3 contains 16 residues. Germline V gene lookup returns CDR1 SGDLS and CDR2 YYNGEE. Trimming at V came to 4 bases and at J to 5 bases, leaving 6 bases not matched to a gene. Here the CDR3 DNA reads TGTGCCAGCAGCTCCGGACTAGCGGGGGGGCCGGAGACCCAGTACTTC. Translation gives CASSSGLAGGPETQYF. The complete variable domain, with remaining parts taken from reference TRBV9 and TRBJ2-5, reads DSGVTQTPKHLITATGQRVTLRCSPRSGDLSVYWYQQSLDQGLQFLIQYYNGEERAKGNILERFSAQQFPDLHSELNLSSLELGDSALYFCASSSGLAGGPETQYFGPGTRLLVL.

This clone has just one count. V and J are TRBV12-3 or TRBV12-4 and TRBJ2-1; perhaps TRBD2 as D (6 bases). V lost 4 bases to trimming and J lost 7 bases, with 11 bases between them. This CDR3 comprises 13 residues. DNA of the CDR3: TGTGCCAGCAGTTCGCCGGGGAGGAATGAGCAGTTCTTC. The encoded protein is CASSSPGRNEQFF.

The V and J genes are TRBV5-6 and TRBJ2-3; the match to TRBD2 covers 8 bases. CDR3 length equals 15 residues. V lost 4 bases and J lost 1; bases outside the gene matches: 5. The germline V gene encodes CDR1 SGHDT and CDR2 YYEEEE. This CDR3 reads CASSVVSGGTDTQYF. The CDR3 DNA sequence: TGTGCCAGCAGCGTAGTTAGCGGGGGCACAGATACGCAGTATTTT.

CDR3 sequence (DNA): TGTGCTAGTGGTTGGCACAGGGGAGGAGAAGAGACCCAGTACTTC. It translates to CASGWHRGGEETQYF. The V call is TRBV12-5, the J call TRBJ2-5; TRBD1 might be the D (7 bases). The germline CDR1 and CDR2 sequences are LGHNT and FRNRAP. Trimming stripped 4 bases from V and 3 bases from J, with 15 bases between. The CDR3 length is 15 residues.

This clone was observed once. V gene TRBV30 combines with J gene TRBJ1-1; D not resolved. The CDR3 is 16 residues long. Trimming left V 5 bases short and J 1 base short, with 20 bases between. Per the germline V gene, CDR1 is GTSNPN and CDR2 is SVGIG (reference sequence). This CDR3 is CAWGVPGFAQNTEAFF. The CDR3 DNA follows: TGTGCCTGGGGGGTCCCGGGGTTCGCGCAGAACACTGAAGCTTTCTTT.